The T cell receptor (beta chain) described here comes from a study of OX40 agonist ivuxolimab in advanced cancers. Turning to the study itself: At doses from 0.01 to 10 mg/kg, patients were given intravenous ivuxolimab every 2 weeks. Among those enrolled, mean age was roughly 55 years (range 23 to 79) and 70% to 85% were male.

TCRdb's table, derived via immunoSEQ multiplex PCR, lists solely in-frame clones and lacks some. The sample includes some 60,000 clones, around 90% seen only once; the top ten take roughly 13%. The CDR3 runs to 13 residues. CDR1 is SGHNT, CDR2 YENEEA, per germline. J was trimmed by 8 bases and V by 1 base; bases with no gene match: 5. Blood specimens came from baseline, cycle 4 day 1, and cycle 7 day 1. The source is an adult with an advanced solid tumor such as melanoma, head and neck, liver or kidney cancer. Source: CD4+ or CD8+ T cells sorted from blood, taken in a trial of the OX40 agonist ivuxolimab. The chain recombines TRBV11-3 with TRBJ2-7, with 7 bases fitting TRBD1. In DNA, the CDR3 is TGTGCCAGCAGCTTAGGAGGGGGCGGACAGCAGTACTTC. Translation gives CASSLGGGGQQYF. The full variable domain, its missing parts supplied by reference TRBV11-3 and TRBJ2-7, is EAGVVQSPRYKIIEKKQPVAFWCNPISGHNTLYWYLQNLGQGPELLIRYENEEAVDDSQLPKDRFSAERLKGVDSTLKIQPAELGDSAVYLCASSLGGGGQQYFGPGTRLTVT.